The source of this T cell receptor (beta chain) is a study of CD8 T cells in Susac syndrome. Study-wide results and limits: By the study's own acknowledgment, its TCR sequencing and HLA analysis included relatively few individuals.

Notes on this clonotype: Antigen: not known.

This CDR3 comprises 14 residues. The authors reverse transcribed roughly 0.5 to 1 ug RNA with random hexamers. TCRdb re-derived calls from the immunoSEQ multiplex PCR reads in MiXCR, one entry per CDR3 protein. Of about 200,000 distinct CDR3 sequences detected, around 90% appear once; the ten largest clones hold 0.075% to 0.095%. The receptor was derived from a human donor with Susac syndrome. The genes are TRBV21-1 and TRBJ2-7; TRBD2 was called by the table and not checked on the DNA. TRBV21-1 counts as a pseudogene. Sequenced sample: CD4+ T cells from PBMCs. This CDR3 reads CASTSGSESYEQYF. The CDR3 coding sequence is TGTGCCAGCACTAGCGGGAGTGAATCCTACGAGCAGTACTTC.